Detailed here is one TCR beta chain. Its antigen is not known. This sample is drawn from a study of blood T cells in healthy people across ages. Study in general: There was about one barcoded beta molecule captured by template switching per two T cells.

Alongside a J-beta primer mix, a sample-barcoded 5' primer served in a second PCR lasting about 7 to 11 cycles. Carrying 12 random nucleotides, a template-switch adaptor labeled each individual cDNA molecule. Any given sample supplied a minimum of 2.5 million CDR3-containing paired-end reads. One entry per CDR3 protein results from TCRdb running MiXCR on the 5' RACE reads. This sample has some 1,800,000 distinct CDR3 sequences; roughly two fifths occur once, and the top ten carry 23%. Study-level results: The lack of PBMC sorting stopped any conclusive naive versus antigen-experienced comparison.

The CDR3 runs to 12 residues. Trimming pared 5 bases from V and 5 bases from J, leaving 12 bases between. The V gene's germline CDR1 is DFQATT and CDR2 SNEGSKA (reference sequence). V is TRBV20-1 and J is TRBJ1-1, with D uncertain. This TCR came from a human donor in good health. Sequenced input: blood. In DNA form, the CDR3 reads TGCAGTGCTTATCAAAGGGAAACTGAAGCTTTCTTT. It encodes CSAYQRETEAFF.